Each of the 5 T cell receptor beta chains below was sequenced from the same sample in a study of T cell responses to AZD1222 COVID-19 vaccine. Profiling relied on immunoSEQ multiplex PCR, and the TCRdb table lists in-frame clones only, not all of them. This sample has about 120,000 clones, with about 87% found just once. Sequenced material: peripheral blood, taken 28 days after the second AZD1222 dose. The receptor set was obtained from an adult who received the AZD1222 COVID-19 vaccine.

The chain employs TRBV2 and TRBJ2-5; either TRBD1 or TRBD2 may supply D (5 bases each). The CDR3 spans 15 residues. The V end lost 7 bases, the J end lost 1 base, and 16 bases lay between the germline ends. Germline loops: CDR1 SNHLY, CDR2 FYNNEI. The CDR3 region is CASTLAGRVQETQYF. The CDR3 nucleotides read TGTGCCAGCACCTTGGCGGGCAGGGTCCAAGAGACCCAGTACTTC.

The CDR3 loop reads CASSYNRVAYGYTF. The CDR3 DNA reads TGTGCCAGCAGTTACAACAGGGTGGCCTATGGCTACACCTTC. The chain combines TRBV6-5 with TRBJ1-2; the D gene is possibly TRBD1 (6 bases). The CDR3 consists of 14 residues. Deletions cut 2 bases from V and 4 bases from J, with 11 bases between. Germline CDR1 reads MNHEY; CDR2 reads SVGAGI.

CDR3 bases: TGTGCCAGTAGTATAGAGGGGGACGACCAGCCCCAGCATTTT. Its protein is CASSIEGDDQPQHF. The rearrangement links TRBV19 to TRBJ1-5, with a possible D match to TRBD1 (5 bases). Germline V gene lookup returns CDR1 LNHDA and CDR2 SQIVND (reference sequence). V was shortened by 0 bases and J by 7 bases, with 10 bases between the two germline ends. This CDR3 has 14 amino acids.

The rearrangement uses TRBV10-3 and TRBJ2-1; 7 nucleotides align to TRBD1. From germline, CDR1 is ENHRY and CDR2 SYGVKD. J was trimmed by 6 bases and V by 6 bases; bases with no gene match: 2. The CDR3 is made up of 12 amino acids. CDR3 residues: CAIRGDSNEQFF. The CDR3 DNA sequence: TGTGCCATCAGGGGGGACAGCAATGAGCAGTTCTTC.

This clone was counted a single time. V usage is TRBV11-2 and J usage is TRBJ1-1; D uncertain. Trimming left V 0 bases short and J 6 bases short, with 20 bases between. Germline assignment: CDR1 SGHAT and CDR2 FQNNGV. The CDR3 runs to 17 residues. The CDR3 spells CASSLDRRGVVNAEAFF. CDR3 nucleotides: TGTGCCAGCAGCTTAGACAGGCGGGGAGTCGTAAACGCTGAAGCTTTCTTT.